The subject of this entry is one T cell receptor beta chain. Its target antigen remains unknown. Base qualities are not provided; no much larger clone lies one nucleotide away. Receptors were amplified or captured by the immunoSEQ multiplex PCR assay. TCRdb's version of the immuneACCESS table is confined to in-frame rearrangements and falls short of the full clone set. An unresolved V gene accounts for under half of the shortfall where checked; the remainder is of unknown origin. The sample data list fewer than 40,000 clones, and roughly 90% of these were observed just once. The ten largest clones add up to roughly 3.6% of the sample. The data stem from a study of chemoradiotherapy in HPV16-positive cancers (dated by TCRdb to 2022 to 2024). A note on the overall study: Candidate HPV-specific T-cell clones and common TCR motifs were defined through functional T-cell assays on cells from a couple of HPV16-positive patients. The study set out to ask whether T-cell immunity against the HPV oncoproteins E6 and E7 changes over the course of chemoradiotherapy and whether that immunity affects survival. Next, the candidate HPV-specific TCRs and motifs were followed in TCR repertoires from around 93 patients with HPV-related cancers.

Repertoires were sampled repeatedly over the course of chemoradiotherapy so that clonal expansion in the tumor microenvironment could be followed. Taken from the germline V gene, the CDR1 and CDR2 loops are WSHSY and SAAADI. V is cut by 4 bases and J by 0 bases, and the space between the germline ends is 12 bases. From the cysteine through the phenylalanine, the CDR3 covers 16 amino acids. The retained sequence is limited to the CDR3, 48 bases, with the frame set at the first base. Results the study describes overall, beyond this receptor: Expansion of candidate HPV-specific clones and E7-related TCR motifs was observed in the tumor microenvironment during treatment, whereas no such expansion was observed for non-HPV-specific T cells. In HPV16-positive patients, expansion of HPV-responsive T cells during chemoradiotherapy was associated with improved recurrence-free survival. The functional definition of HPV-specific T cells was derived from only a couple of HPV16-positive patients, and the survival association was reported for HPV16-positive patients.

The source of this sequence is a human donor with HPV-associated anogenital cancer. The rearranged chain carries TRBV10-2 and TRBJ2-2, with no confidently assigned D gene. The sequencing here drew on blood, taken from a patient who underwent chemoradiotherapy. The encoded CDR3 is CASSGLLHANTGELFF. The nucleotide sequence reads TGCGCCAGCAGTGGACTCCTACACGCGAACACCGGGGAGCTGTTTTTT.